The source of this T cell receptor beta chain is a study of T cell repertoires in cytomegalovirus infection. TCRdb re-derived calls from the reads in MiXCR, one entry per CDR3 protein. This sample has hundreds of thousands of distinct CDR3 sequences, with around 31% found just once. Remarks on this clonotype: The antigen is undetermined.

The CDR3 is 18 residues long. CDR1 is SNHLY, CDR2 FYNNEI, per germline. The junction had 17 bases not matched to a gene; V was cut back by 4 bases and J by 2 bases. Specimen: cultured PBMCs, collected from culture after CMV antigen stimulation. The chain couples TRBV2 to TRBJ2-7; TRBD1 matches 7 bases. The sequence came from a human donor in good health (CMV status not recorded). Some clones in this sample may be carry-over from other donors' samples. The CDR3 protein is CASSVGGQYIKYTYEQYF. The DNA of the CDR3 is TGTGCCAGCAGTGTTGGGGGACAGTACATAAAATATACCTACGAGCAGTACTTC.